This T cell receptor beta chain was profiled in a study of cytomegalovirus exposure and HLA in healthy donors. Study at large: The roughly 130 validation repertoires used the same platform as the approximately 700 first-cohort repertoires (as reported by a later analysis).

Study outcomes and limitations: Cytomegalovirus status was reportedly diagnosed by the classifier with high specificity and sensitivity. The TCR clusters that emerged in the first cohort tended, a later analysis found, to co-occur in the 110 or so validation repertoires. For most TCR sequences rarity was the rule, although some public TCRs occurred in many donors.

Looked up from germline, CDR1 is SGHTA and CDR2 is FQGNSA. The CDR3 covers 15 residues. Trimming removed 7 bases at V and 2 bases at J, with 16 bases between. Turning to this clone: What it binds is not known.

Produced via immunoSEQ multiplex PCR; TCRdb's table is partial and in-frame only. The data show about 120,000 clones, over 65% seen once. J is TRBJ2-3 and V is TRBV7-2; the D gene is possibly TRBD2 (6 bases). The sequence derives from a woman in her 30s in good health and CMV-seronegative. The sequenced sample was PBMCs. This CDR3 reads CASTLVAGNTDTQYF. The CDR3 DNA sequence: TGTGCCAGCACCCTAGTGGCGGGGAACACAGATACGCAGTATTTT.